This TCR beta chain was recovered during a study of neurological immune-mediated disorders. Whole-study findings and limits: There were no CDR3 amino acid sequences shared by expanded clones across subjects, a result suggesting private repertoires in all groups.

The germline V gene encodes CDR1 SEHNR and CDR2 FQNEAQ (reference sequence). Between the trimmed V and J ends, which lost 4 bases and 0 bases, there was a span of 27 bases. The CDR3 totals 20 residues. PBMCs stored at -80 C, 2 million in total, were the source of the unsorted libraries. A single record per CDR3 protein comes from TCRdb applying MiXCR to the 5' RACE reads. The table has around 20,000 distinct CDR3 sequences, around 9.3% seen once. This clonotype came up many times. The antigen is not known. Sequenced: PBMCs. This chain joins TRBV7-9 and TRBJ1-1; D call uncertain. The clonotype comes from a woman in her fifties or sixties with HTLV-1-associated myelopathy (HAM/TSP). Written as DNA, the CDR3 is TGTGCCAGCAGCTCCGTCCCTGCTTTTTCGAGGCGGACGCTGAACACTGAAGCTTTCTTT. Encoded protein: CASSSVPAFSRRTLNTEAFF.